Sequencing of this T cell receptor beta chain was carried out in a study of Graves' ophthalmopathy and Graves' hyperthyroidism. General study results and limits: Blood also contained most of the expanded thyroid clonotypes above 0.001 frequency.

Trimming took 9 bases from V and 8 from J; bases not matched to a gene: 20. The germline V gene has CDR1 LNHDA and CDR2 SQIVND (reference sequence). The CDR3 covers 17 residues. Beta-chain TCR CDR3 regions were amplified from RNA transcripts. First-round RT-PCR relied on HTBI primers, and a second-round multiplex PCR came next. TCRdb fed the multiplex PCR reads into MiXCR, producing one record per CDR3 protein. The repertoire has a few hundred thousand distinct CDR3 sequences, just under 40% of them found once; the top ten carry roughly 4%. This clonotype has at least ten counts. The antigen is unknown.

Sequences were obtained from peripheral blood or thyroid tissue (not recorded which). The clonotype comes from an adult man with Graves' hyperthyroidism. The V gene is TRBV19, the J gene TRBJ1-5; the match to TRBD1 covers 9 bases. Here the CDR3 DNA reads TGTGCCAGCGATGCTAAAAGGACAGGGGTTGGCCGGAAGCCCCAGCATTTT. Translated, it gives CASDAKRTGVGRKPQHF.